Following are 5 T cell receptor beta chains from one sample sequenced in a study of neurological immune-mediated disorders. TCRdb re-derived calls from the 5' RACE reads in MiXCR, one entry per CDR3 protein. The table includes approximately 45,000 distinct CDR3 sequences, around an eighth detected once. The sample's time point: longitudinal time-point 3. The sequenced sample was PBMCs. The receptors were gathered from a man aged 30-40 years in good health.

As concerns this clonotype: A read error may be the cause here, since a much bigger clone is one base away. The gene calls are TRBV5-1 and TRBJ2-5; 14 bases agree with TRBD2. CDR3 length: 21 amino acids. CDR1 SGHRS and CDR2 YFSETQ come from the germline V gene. Losses at the gene ends were 3 bases for V and 2 bases for J; bases not matched to a gene: 18. CDR3 residues: CASSWDGRTSGRRGTQETQYF. The CDR3 DNA follows: TGCGCCAGCAGCTGGGACGGCCGGACTAGCGGGAGGAGGGGGACACAAGAGACCCAGTACTTC.

This clonotype was seen ten or more times. The rearrangement uses TRBV5-6 and TRBJ2-5, with D possibly matching TRBD1 (6 bases). Deletions cut 4 bases from V and 5 bases from J, with 21 bases between. Germline CDR1 and CDR2: SGHDT and YYEEEE. This CDR3 has 16 amino acids. The CDR3, as DNA: TGTGCCAGCAGCGCCAAGGGTGCAGGGGACGAGGAGACCCAGTACTTC. Encoded protein: CASSAKGAGDEETQYF.

This clonotype was seen at least ten times. The CDR3 spells CASSRTGTSGNTGELFF. The CDR3 DNA sequence: TGCGCCAGCAGCCGGACCGGGACTAGCGGGAACACCGGGGAGCTGTTTTTT. This chain connects TRBV5-1 to TRBJ2-2; 11 bases are shared with TRBD2. The CDR3 has 17 amino acids. Germline V gene sequence: CDR1 SGHRS, CDR2 YFSETQ. The ends lost 4 bases at V and 1 base at J; junction bases unmatched: 6.

This clonotype has ten or more counts. The chain employs TRBV28 and TRBJ2-7, with D possibly being TRBD2 (5 bases). Trimming cost V 7 bases and J 3 bases, with 13 bases left between them. The CDR3 contains 13 residues. Germline-derived CDR1 and CDR2 are MDHEN and SYDVKM. In DNA, the CDR3 is TGTGCCAGCATTCGGGGAAGCAACTACGAGCAGTACTTC. Translated, it gives CASIRGSNYEQYF.

This clonotype was seen repeatedly, ten times or more. V is TRBV9 and J is TRBJ2-2; TRBD2 might be the D (5 bases). V was pared by 4 bases and J by 6 bases, with 13 bases between. The CDR3 is 14 residues long. Germline-derived CDR1 and CDR2 are SGDLS and YYNGEE. For the CDR3, the DNA is TGTGCCAGCAGCCCCCACAACGGGGCCGGGGAGCTGTTTTTT. Its translation is CASSPHNGAGELFF.